The 32 T cell receptor beta chains below come from one sample, sequenced in a study of CD8 T cells in Susac syndrome. After extraction with the RNeasy kit, about 0.45 to 1 ug of the RNA was reverse transcribed using random hexamers. In TCRdb, the immunoSEQ multiplex PCR reads were re-called with MiXCR into one record per CDR3 protein. The table records some 150,000 distinct CDR3 sequences, 95% to 96% of them present only once. Sequenced: CD8+ T cells from PBMCs. These receptor sequences come from a human donor with multiple sclerosis.

This chain joins TRBV6-1 and TRBJ2-1; D gene ambiguous. V gave up 8 bases and J gave up 10 bases, with 6 bases separating them. The CDR3 length is 9 residues. Germline lookup yields CDR1 MNHNS and CDR2 SASEGT. Here the CDR3 reads CASGWEQFF. In DNA form, the CDR3 reads TGTGCCAGCGGCTGGGAGCAGTTCTTC.

The chain recombines TRBV27 with TRBJ2-5, with no clear D. Deletions cut 4 bases from V and 1 base from J, with 13 bases between. The CDR3 runs to 15 residues. The germline gives CDR1 MNHEY, CDR2 SMNVEV (reference sequence). CDR3: CASSSLARTQETQYF. Here the CDR3 DNA reads TGTGCCAGCAGTTCGTTGGCTCGGACCCAAGAGACCCAGTACTTC.

V usage is TRBV27 and J usage is TRBJ2-6; no reliable D call. The V end lost 4 bases, the J end lost 2 bases, and 18 bases lay between the germline ends. Germline values: CDR1 MNHEY, CDR2 SMNVEV (reference sequence). This CDR3 region has 18 residues. The DNA of the CDR3 is TGTGCCAGCAGTTCCTGGGATTTACAATGGGCTGGGGCCAACGTCCTGACTTTC. Translated: CASSSWDLQWAGANVLTF.

The chain joins TRBV20-1 to TRBJ1-1; D is possibly TRBD1 (5 bases). The CDR3 totals 14 residues. Trimming took 0 bases from V and 4 from J, leaving 12 bases between them. CDR1 and CDR2 from the germline V gene are DFQATT and SNEGSKA (reference sequence). CDR3 bases: TGCAGTGCTAGAGATCTGGCCGGGGGCACTGAAGCTTTCTTT. As protein: CSARDLAGGTEAFF.

The chain recombines TRBV6-6 with TRBJ1-1, with D perhaps TRBD1 (5 bases). Germline V CDR1 and CDR2: MNHNY, SVGAGI (reference sequence). This CDR3 region has 11 residues. Trimming left V 6 bases short and J 10 bases short, with 12 bases between. The CDR3 region has the DNA TGTGCCAGCAGCGACGGGGGGGTAGCTTTCTTT. Amino acids: CASSDGGVAFF.

This chain uses TRBV2 with TRBJ1-2; possible D gene TRBD1, 5 bases. The V gene lost 2 bases and the J gene lost 1 base, with 11 bases spanning the gap. The CDR3 sequence is 15 residues long. Looked up from germline, CDR1 is SNHLY and CDR2 is FYNNEI. For the CDR3, the DNA is TGTGCCAGCAGTGAACCTCGACAGAGTAACTATGGCTACACCTTC. Encoded protein: CASSEPRQSNYGYTF.

The chain recombines TRBV4-1 with TRBJ2-7; D gene unclear. The V gene lost 0 bases and the J gene lost 9 bases, with 12 bases spanning the gap. This CDR3 is 13 amino acids long. CDR1 MGHRA and CDR2 YSYEKL come from the germline V gene. The CDR3 spells CASSQDRGVRQYF. For the CDR3, the DNA is TGCGCCAGCAGCCAAGATCGTGGGGTTCGGCAGTACTTC.

The rearrangement links TRBV29-1 to TRBJ1-3; no clear D gene. CDR1 SQVTM and CDR2 ANQGSEA come from the germline V gene. V was clipped by 4 bases and J by 0 bases, with 10 bases between them. The CDR3 covers 14 residues. The CDR3 DNA is TGCAGCGTTGGGGAGGCCCTCTCTGGAAACACCATATATTTT. It encodes CSVGEALSGNTIYF.

The chain couples TRBV7-6 to TRBJ2-5, with 12 bases lining up with TRBD2. Germline CDR1 reads SGHVS; CDR2 reads FNYEAQ. The CDR3 totals 16 residues. Trimming removed 5 bases from V and 2 bases from J; junction bases left unmatched: 6. DNA of the CDR3: TGTGCCAGCAGCGCAAGACTAGCGGGGGTGCAAGAGACCCAGTACTTC. As protein: CASSARLAGVQETQYF.

The chain joins TRBV14 to TRBJ2-1; TRBD1 aligns across 8 bases. The junction had 3 bases not matched to a gene; V was cut back by 6 bases and J by 5 bases. CDR3 length: 13 amino acids. Germline CDR1 and CDR2: SGHDN and FVKESK. This chain's CDR3 is CASRGTGDNEQFF. CDR3 in DNA: TGTGCCAGCAGGGGGACAGGCGACAATGAGCAGTTCTTC.

This clonotype was seen a single time. This chain connects TRBV19 to TRBJ2-1, with D perhaps TRBD1 (6 bases). The CDR3 length is 13 residues. V was cut by 3 bases and J by 9 bases, with 12 bases left in between. Per germline, CDR1 LNHDA and CDR2 SQIVND (reference sequence). The CDR3 bases are TGTGCCAGTAGTATGCTAGGGGGAGCTGAGCAGTTCTTC. Its translation: CASSMLGGAEQFF.

The V gene is TRBV11-2, the J gene TRBJ1-1; no definite D call. The V and J ends lost 5 bases and 11 bases respectively, with 24 bases between them. The CDR3 is made up of 15 amino acids. Per germline, CDR1 SGHAT and CDR2 FQNNGV. In nucleotides, the CDR3 is TGTGCCAGCAGCAGCTCCCGGACCTCAGCACCGGGGGCTTTCTTT. Residues: CASSSSRTSAPGAFF.

The rearrangement uses TRBV13 and TRBJ1-2, with TRBD1 identical over 9 bases. This CDR3 comprises 14 residues. CDR1 is PRHDT and CDR2 is FYEKMQ in the germline V gene (reference sequence). The trim removed 5 bases at V and 5 bases at J, leaving 6 bases unmatched. The chain's CDR3 is CASSQDRGGYGYTF. DNA of the CDR3: TGTGCCAGCAGCCAGGACAGGGGAGGGTATGGCTACACCTTC.

This chain joins TRBV3-1 and TRBJ1-1, with unresolved D. Trimming pared 4 bases from V and 4 bases from J, leaving 10 bases between. CDR3 length: 13 amino acids. Germline CDR1 and CDR2: LGHDT and YNNKEL (reference sequence). This CDR3 reads CASSPPRVTEAFF. CDR3 sequence (DNA): TGTGCCAGCAGCCCCCCTAGGGTCACTGAAGCTTTCTTT. Variable domain in full (rest from reference TRBV3-1 and TRBJ1-1): DTAVSQTPKYLVTQMGNDKSIKCEQNLGHDTMYWYKQDSKKFLKIMFSYNNKELIINETVPNRFSPKSPDKAHLNLHINSLELGDSAVYFCASSPPRVTEAFFGQGTRLTVV.

The gene calls are TRBV6-4 and TRBJ2-1; TRBD2 aligns across 11 bases. Germline trimming cut 4 bases from V and 6 bases from J; bases unmatched to any gene: 5. CDR3 length: 15 amino acids. Germline values: CDR1 MRHNA, CDR2 SNTAGT. The DNA for the CDR3 is TGTGCCAGCAGTGTAGCGGGGGGGCCCCTCAATGAGCAGTTCTTC. Translation: CASSVAGGPLNEQFF.

The rearrangement links TRBV3-1 to TRBJ2-5, with 7 bases identical to TRBD2. Germline V CDR1 and CDR2: LGHDT, YNNKEL (reference sequence). This CDR3 spans 16 amino acids. V was clipped by 7 bases and J by 5 bases; unmatched bases: 16. The CDR3 sequence: CASTSWGSGVRETQYF. The DNA for the CDR3 is TGTGCCAGCACTTCCTGGGGCAGCGGGGTGAGGGAGACCCAGTACTTC.

The chain joins TRBV30 to TRBJ2-7; 8 bases map to TRBD2. Germline CDR1 and CDR2: GTSNPN and SVGIG (reference sequence). CDR3 size: 16 residues. Trimming took 0 bases from V and 2 from J; bases not matched to a gene: 9. The CDR3 DNA sequence: TGTGCCTGGAGTGTACAGGAGACTAGCGTAGCCTACGAGCAGTACTTC. Amino acids: CAWSVQETSVAYEQYF.

V usage is TRBV6-1 and J usage is TRBJ2-3, with 13 bases that match TRBD2. Per germline, CDR1 MNHNS and CDR2 SASEGT. The CDR3 spans 16 residues. The V gene end was trimmed by 5 bases and the J gene end by 2 bases; junction bases not matched to a gene: 4. Here the CDR3 DNA reads TGTGCCAGCAGTCTGGGGACTAGCGGGGTCACAGATACGCAGTATTTT. Translation gives CASSLGTSGVTDTQYF.

V gene TRBV30 combines with J gene TRBJ1-1; 9 bases map to TRBD1. The CDR3 covers 12 residues. Germline lookup yields CDR1 GTSNPN and CDR2 SVGIG (reference sequence). The CDR3 region is CAAGQGGTEAFF. CDR3 nucleotide sequence: TGTGCGGCGGGACAGGGTGGCACTGAAGCTTTCTTT.

The chain uses TRBV14 and TRBJ2-1; 7 positions agree with TRBD1. Germline CDR1 is SGHDN and CDR2 is FVKESK. V was clipped by 3 bases and J by 0 bases; unmatched bases: 8. This CDR3 region has 17 residues. The CDR3 sequence: CASSQRQGLSSYNEQFF. CDR3 bases: TGTGCCAGCAGCCAGCGACAGGGCCTGAGCTCCTACAATGAGCAGTTCTTC.

The gene calls are TRBV4-1 and TRBJ1-1; a possible D gene is TRBD1 (5 bases). Germline lookup yields CDR1 MGHRA and CDR2 YSYEKL. This CDR3 contains 14 residues. V lost 1 base and J 8 bases, leaving 14 bases between the germline ends. The CDR3 loop is CASSQVRAHEEAFF. CDR3 in DNA: TGCGCCAGCAGCCAAGTCAGGGCCCACGAAGAAGCTTTCTTT.

The chain combines TRBV27 with TRBJ2-3; tentative D call: TRBD2 (6 bases). The V gene lost 2 bases and the J gene lost 6 bases, with 12 bases spanning the gap. The CDR3 length is 14 residues. Germline values: CDR1 MNHEY, CDR2 SMNVEV (reference sequence). The CDR3 coding sequence is TGTGCCAGCAGTTTACAGGAGGGTTTTGATACGCAGTATTTT. Residues: CASSLQEGFDTQYF.

The chain combines TRBV18 with TRBJ2-1; 8 bases match TRBD2. The germline V gene encodes CDR1 KGHSH and CDR2 LQKENI. With V trimmed by 6 bases and J by 9 bases, 16 bases remained unmatched. The CDR3 length is 16 residues. The chain's CDR3 is CASSPTLSGGPGEQFF. DNA of the CDR3: TGTGCCAGCTCCCCCACCTTATCGGGGGGGCCGGGTGAGCAGTTCTTC.

In its sample, this clonotype was seen a few times. This chain's CDR3 is CASSPRSDTQYF. The CDR3 DNA reads as TGTGCCAGCAGTCCCCGTTCAGATACGCAGTATTTT. V is TRBV12-3 or TRBV12-4 and J is TRBJ2-3, with D unresolved. This CDR3 region has 12 residues. V was trimmed by 5 bases and J by 4 bases, leaving 7 bases between them.

The genes are TRBV11-3 and TRBJ1-1; the D is unclear. Germline CDR1 reads SGHNT; CDR2 reads YENEEA. Trimming took off 0 bases at V and 1 base at J, with 9 bases between the two ends. The CDR3 has 15 residues. Here the CDR3 reads CASSLEGSGNTEAFF. The CDR3 nucleotides read TGTGCCAGCAGCTTAGAAGGCAGCGGGAACACTGAAGCTTTCTTT. The variable domain in full, with the rest retrieved from reference TRBV11-3 and TRBJ1-1, is EAGVVQSPRYKIIEKKQPVAFWCNPISGHNTLYWYLQNLGQGPELLIRYENEEAVDDSQLPKDRFSAERLKGVDSTLKIQPAELGDSAVYLCASSLEGSGNTEAFFGQGTRLTVV.

V usage is TRBV14 and J usage is TRBJ1-2; D unresolved. V was clipped by 2 bases and J by 5 bases, with 9 bases between them. This CDR3 is 13 amino acids long. In germline, CDR1 is SGHDN, CDR2 FVKESK. The CDR3 bases are TGTGCCAGCAGCCAAACTACAATATATGGCTACACCTTC. Translation gives CASSQTTIYGYTF.

The chain employs TRBV27 and TRBJ1-6, with D perhaps matching TRBD1 (5 bases). V lost 5 bases to trimming and J lost 9 bases, with 20 bases between them. The CDR3 runs to 16 residues. Germline-derived CDR1 and CDR2 are MNHEY and SMNVEV (reference sequence). The CDR3 sequence is CASSPSPTGTASPLHF. DNA for the CDR3: TGTGCCAGCAGTCCCTCGCCAACAGGCACGGCTTCACCCCTCCACTTT.

This sequence joins TRBV7-9 and TRBJ2-7, with D possibly TRBD1 on 6 matching bases. CDR3 length: 12 residues. Per the germline V gene, CDR1 is SEHNR and CDR2 is FQNEAQ (reference sequence). V was cut by 5 bases and J by 2 bases, with 7 bases left in between. The CDR3 coding sequence is TGTGCCAGCAGCGGGACACCCTACGAGCAGTACGTC. Amino acids: CASSGTPYEQYV.

The rearrangement uses TRBV5-4 and TRBJ1-2; D unresolved. The CDR3 covers 16 residues. V gave up 4 bases and J gave up 8 bases, with 24 bases separating them. Per the germline V gene, CDR1 is SGHNT and CDR2 is YYREEE (reference sequence). CDR3 nucleotides: TGTGCCAGCAGCCCGGTAGGGAGCGGAGTGACGGAGGGCTACACCTTC. Translated: CASSPVGSGVTEGYTF.

The chain has TRBV29-1 and TRBJ2-1; TRBD2 aligns across 7 bases. The CDR3 is 16 amino acids. Trimming took 7 bases from V and 3 from J; bases not matched to a gene: 15. The V gene's germline CDR1 is SQVTM and CDR2 ANQGSEA. The CDR3 region has the DNA TGCAGCGCCTTATCCTGGCCTAGCGGAATCTACAATGAGCAGTTCTTC. The encoded protein is CSALSWPSGIYNEQFF.

The chain couples TRBV27 to TRBJ2-1; D is perhaps TRBD1 or TRBD2 (6 bases each). Trimming took off 2 bases at V and 4 bases at J, with 12 bases between the two ends. Germline CDR1 is MNHEY and CDR2 is SMNVEV (reference sequence). The length of the CDR3 is 15 residues. DNA for the CDR3: TGTGCCAGCAGTTTAGTCGGGGGCTGGTACAATGAGCAGTTCTTC. It yields the protein CASSLVGGWYNEQFF.

The chain links TRBV29-1 to TRBJ2-3; maybe TRBD2 (6 bases). The V gene's germline CDR1 is SQVTM and CDR2 ANQGSEA. The CDR3 has 15 amino acids. Trimming removed 1 base from V and 6 bases from J, with 17 bases in between. The CDR3 coding sequence is TGCAGCGTTGAAGGGGGGGAGATTGCTGCGGATACGCAGTATTTT. Its translation: CSVEGGEIAADTQYF.